The present T cell receptor beta chain was sequenced within a study of spatial heterogeneity in lung cancer. As for the study in general: Taken at a median of approximately 23 months after resection, follow-up PBMC samples underwent sequencing when available.

The study's findings and limits: Blood carried ubiquitous expanded tumor TCRs more at resection than follow-up.

Ten or more counts support this clonotype. Its antigen remains unknown. The time point denotes: blood at routine non-recurrence follow-up after resection. Whole RNA obtained from tumor, nontumor lung or frozen PBMC underwent sequencing without sorting. V shed 8 bases and J shed 2 bases, with 13 bases lying between them. The germline gives CDR1 MNHEY, CDR2 SVGAGI. The CDR3 length is 13 residues. A unique molecular identifier was carried by every single TCR cDNA molecule. TCRdb used MiXCR to reprocess the 5' RACE reads, holding one entry per CDR3 protein. The sample lists about 27,000 distinct CDR3 sequences, 5% to 6.5% occurring once.

This receptor was identified in a female donor with early-stage non-small cell lung cancer. The rearrangement links TRBV6-5 to TRBJ2-7; D is possibly TRBD1 or TRBD2 (5 bases each). Source: PBMCs, taken at follow-up. In DNA form, the CDR3 reads TGTGCCAGCCTACCCCGGGGCGCCTACGAGCAGTACTTC. Translating gives CASLPRGAYEQYF.